This T cell receptor beta chain was documented in a study of beta chain features in type 1 diabetes (dated by TCRdb to the late 2010s). At the level of the whole study: Patients and healthy donors did not differ in mean age, gender distribution, total cell number or subset yield. The study compared the TCRB repertoires of sorted circulating CD4+ T cell subsets in recently diagnosed type 1 diabetes patients with those in matched healthy donors. A total of some 100,000,000 sorted cells were examined across all samples, and a strong correlation was observed between cell number per subset and RNA yield. Regulatory and stem cell-like memory subsets were isolated from only 8 patients and roughly eight healthy donors, whereas naive and central memory subsets came from all 30 or so donors. Results and caveats for the whole study, not just this receptor: A moderate but significant shortening of TCRB CDR3 length was observed in type 1 diabetes patients in all four CD4+ subsets. Because small numbers of individuals were included in the HLA sub-analyses, any influence of HLA type on TCRB rearrangement was left unresolved. Fewer insertions and more nucleotide deletions at VDJ recombination sites were observed in patients with type 1 diabetes, implying thymic rearrangement abnormalities. Because cDNA rather than genomic DNA was sequenced, highly expressing activated cells could have been over-represented, although no difference in activation and CD3 levels was found between groups. Shorter templates might have been favored by PCR, but patient and control samples were amplified and corrected together, so both groups would have been affected equally by any skew. The naive, central memory and regulatory TCRB repertoires appeared to resemble one another more closely among patients than among healthy donors.

The High Capacity cDNA Reverse Transcription Kit was used to reverse transcribe all of the isolated RNA, meaning that expressed TCRB transcripts were what got sequenced. Deep immunoSEQ sequencing was applied to naive, central memory and regulatory T cell samples, giving an average of roughly 3.5 million total reads per sample. Sorted cells were lysed in RLT buffer and RNA was extracted with DNase-treated RNeasy Micro or Mini kits, depending on cell number. To prevent cross-contamination, every cell subset was processed on its own, while patient and healthy donor samples were processed together. Using the immunoSEQ multiplex PCR, TCRB sequences were amplified from cDNA into 87-bp fragments spanning the CDR3 region. Sequencing of the amplicons was done on the Illumina HiSeq platform. Processing in the source paper ran as follows. PCR bias was corrected computationally using synthetic template baselines, and reads within Hamming distance 2 were collapsed, with unmergeable singletons discarded. By aligning reads against IMGT, V, D and J genes, CDR3 length, and insertions or deletions at six rearrangement sites were assigned. Within each subset, clonotype counts were normalized to sorted cell number, and only after that were true diversity and Gini coefficients computed with the tcR R package. The overlap coefficient, calculated on TCRB nucleotide sequences, was used to quantify repertoire sharing. The source is immuneACCESS, and TCRdb retained only in-frame sequences with V and J called. Part of the clones is not carried over; for the studies checked, unresolved V genes explain less than half of this, and the remainder is unexplained. V and J calls plus clone size are reproduced from that table; the DNA served to infer D and trimming. The sample contains 60,000 to 75,000 clones, approximately 50% of them found a single time. The ten largest clones represent 0.7% of the sample.

This clone showed up just a few times. Its antigen specificity is not known. Per-nucleotide qualities are absent, and no much larger clonotype sits a single base away. Inclusive of the bounding cysteine and phenylalanine, the CDR3 is 15 residues long. Just the 45-base CDR3 DNA is kept, in frame starting at base 1. V lost 4 bases and J lost 8 bases; the stretch between them is 18 bases long. CDR1 and CDR2, per the germline V gene, are WSHSY and SAAADI. Each donor gave one peripheral blood draw, averaging roughly 100 mL, which was collected into heparinised tubes. Using a panel that included CD45RO, CCR7, CD25, CD127, CD95 and CD27, naive, central memory, regulatory and stem cell-like memory CD4+ T cells were sorted on a BD FACSAria II. Purity was above 95% for every sorted population. PBMCs were isolated right away by Lymphoprep density gradient centrifugation and were stained directly, without culture. So that batch effects would be minimized, each experiment stained and sorted samples in pairs, pairing one healthy donor with one patient.

What was sequenced was central memory CD4+ T cells from blood. The V and J genes are TRBV10-2 and TRBJ2-4; matching of 6 bases hints at TRBD2 as the D gene. The clonotype was recovered from a man younger than 40 with type 1 diabetes. CDR3 region: CASSGASWGEDIQYF. The DNA is as follows: TGCGCCAGCAGTGGTGCGAGTTGGGGGGAGGACATTCAGTACTTC.